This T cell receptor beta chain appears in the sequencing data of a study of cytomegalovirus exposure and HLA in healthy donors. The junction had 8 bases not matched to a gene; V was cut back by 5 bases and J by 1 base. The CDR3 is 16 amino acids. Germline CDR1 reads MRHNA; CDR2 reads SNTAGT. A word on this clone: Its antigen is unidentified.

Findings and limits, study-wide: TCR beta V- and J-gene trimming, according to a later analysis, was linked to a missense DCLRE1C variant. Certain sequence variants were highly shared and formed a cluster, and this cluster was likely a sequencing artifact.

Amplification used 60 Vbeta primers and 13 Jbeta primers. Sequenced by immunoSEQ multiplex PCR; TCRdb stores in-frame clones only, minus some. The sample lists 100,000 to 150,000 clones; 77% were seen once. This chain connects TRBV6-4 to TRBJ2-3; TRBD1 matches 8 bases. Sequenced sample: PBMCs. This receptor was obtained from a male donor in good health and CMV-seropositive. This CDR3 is CASSPQGATGTDTQYF. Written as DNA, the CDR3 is TGTGCCAGCAGTCCGCAGGGGGCGACGGGCACAGATACGCAGTATTTT.